This passage covers 16 T cell receptor beta chains from one sample sequenced in a study of T cells in Graves' hyperthyroidism and ophthalmopathy. RNA transcripts yielded amplified TCR beta CDR3 regions. When the TCR CDR3 underwent first-round RT-PCR, the HTBI primer set was used. TCRdb called the multiplex PCR reads again in MiXCR, with one record for every CDR3 protein. Of hundreds of thousands of distinct CDR3 sequences detected, roughly 15% appear once; the ten largest clones hold roughly 10%. Sequenced material: blood. The source of these receptors is a woman aged 18-29 years with Graves' hyperthyroidism.

There are many counts of this clonotype. This chain links TRBV18 with TRBJ2-7; perhaps TRBD2 as D (5 bases). V was shortened by 0 bases and J by 4 bases, with 10 bases between the two germline ends. The CDR3 totals 14 residues. CDR1 is KGHSH, CDR2 LQKENI, per germline. CDR3 sequence: CASSPPGEPYEQYF. DNA for the CDR3: TGTGCCAGCTCACCACCTGGGGAGCCGTACGAGCAGTACTTC.

This clonotype was recorded many times. V gene TRBV18 combines with J gene TRBJ2-2; D is undetermined. The CDR3 has 16 residues. Trimming removed 2 bases at V and 0 bases at J, with 10 bases between. Germline assignment: CDR1 KGHSH and CDR2 LQKENI. Written as DNA, the CDR3 is TGTGCCAGCTCACCAAGTTTCAGCGCGAACACCGGGGAGCTGTTTTTT. Its translation is CASSPSFSANTGELFF.

This clonotype was seen a handful of times. The V gene is TRBV6-2 or TRBV6-3, the J gene TRBJ2-1, with 8 bases matching TRBD2. Germline V gene sequence: CDR1 MNHEY, CDR2 SVGEGT. Trimming took 10 bases from V and 6 from J; bases not matched to a gene: 11. The CDR3 has 14 amino acids. Here the CDR3 DNA reads TGTGCCACCGCGGGACTAGAATGGACCAATGAGCAGTTCTTC. Translation: CATAGLEWTNEQFF.

This clonotype was counted ten times or more. The V gene is TRBV7-9, the J gene TRBJ1-4; D not resolved. There are 15 residues in the CDR3. Germline V gene lookup returns CDR1 SEHNR and CDR2 FQNEAQ (reference sequence). V was pared by 0 bases and J by 3 bases, with 8 bases between. CDR3 DNA: TGTGCCAGCAGCTTAGCCCTCCGAGCTAATGAAAAACTGTTTTTT. This codes for CASSLALRANEKLFF. Combining the CDR3 with reference TRBV7-9 and TRBJ1-4 gives the whole variable domain DTGVSQNPRHKITKRGQNVTFRCDPISEHNRLYWYRQTLGQGPEFLTYFQNEAQLEKSRLLSDRFSAERPKGSFSTLEIQRTEQGDSAMYLCASSLALRANEKLFFGSGTQLSVL.

This clonotype has ten or more counts. The rearrangement joins TRBV12-3 or TRBV12-4 to TRBJ1-5; D call uncertain. The CDR3 spans 12 residues. V lost 8 bases, J lost 10 bases, and 15 bases lay in between. The CDR3 here is CASSRWAGPQHF. In DNA, the CDR3 is TGTGCCAGCTCCAGGTGGGCGGGACCCCAGCATTTT.

This clonotype was detected ten times or more. The V call is TRBV27, the J call TRBJ2-3; D is tentatively TRBD1 or TRBD2 (5 bases each). V was shortened by 6 bases and J by 4 bases, with 17 bases between the two germline ends. CDR3 length: 15 amino acids. Germline-derived CDR1 and CDR2 are MNHEY and SMNVEV (reference sequence). CDR3 DNA sequence: TGTGCCAGCAGATCCGGGACCAGGGACGCAGATACGCAGTATTTT. This gives the protein CASRSGTRDADTQYF.

The V and J genes are TRBV5-1 and TRBJ2-3; D gene ambiguous. Deletions cut 0 bases from V and 6 bases from J, with 11 bases between. Germline V gene data show CDR1 as SGHRS and CDR2 as YFSETQ. CDR3 size: 14 residues. CDR3 in DNA: TGCGCCAGCAGCTTGGAGCTCGCGCGGGATACGCAGTATTTT. Its protein is CASSLELARDTQYF.

The chain carries TRBV6-1 and TRBJ2-1; 9 nucleotides line up with TRBD2. This CDR3 has 15 amino acids. The V and J ends lost 7 bases and 7 bases, in that order; junction bases with no gene match: 11. The germline CDR1 and CDR2 sequences are MNHNS and SASEGT. CDR3: CASIENSGSDNEQFF. The CDR3 nucleotides are TGTGCCAGCATAGAAAATAGCGGGAGTGATAATGAGCAGTTCTTC.

At least ten counts were recorded for this clonotype. The chain combines TRBV7-9 with TRBJ1-1; D unclear. Germline V gives CDR1 SEHNR, CDR2 FQNEAQ (reference sequence). Trimming took 5 bases from V and 2 from J, leaving 12 bases between them. CDR3 length equals 14 residues. The CDR3 sequence is CASSPGSFNTEAFF. CDR3 nucleotide sequence: TGTGCCAGCAGCCCCGGGTCCTTCAACACTGAAGCTTTCTTT.

The chain is built from TRBV4-1 and TRBJ2-1; 7 bases line up with TRBD2. There are 17 residues in the CDR3. Unmatched junction bases numbered 12, after V lost 6 bases and J lost 1 base. CDR1 MGHRA and CDR2 YSYEKL come from the germline V gene. CDR3 protein: CASRLGRGKGSYNEQFF. The CDR3, as DNA: TGCGCCAGCAGACTAGGGAGGGGAAAGGGATCCTACAATGAGCAGTTCTTC.

This clonotype was picked up a small number of times. The chain couples TRBV6-1 to TRBJ2-1, with D unresolved. This CDR3 has 13 amino acids. CDR1 and CDR2 from the germline V gene are MNHNS and SASEGT. V was clipped by 8 bases and J by 2 bases, with 10 bases between them. This CDR3 reads CASEGQAYNEQFF. CDR3 nucleotides: TGTGCCAGCGAAGGGCAAGCCTACAATGAGCAGTTCTTC.

The chain employs TRBV28 and TRBJ2-7; D ambiguous. V lost 2 bases and J lost 6, with 11 bases in between. Germline CDR1 is MDHEN and CDR2 is SYDVKM. This CDR3 is 13 amino acids long. CDR3 sequence: CASSLVARSEQYF. The CDR3 region has the DNA TGTGCCAGCAGTTTAGTGGCGCGTAGCGAGCAGTACTTC.

This chain connects TRBV14 to TRBJ2-6; 7 bases align to TRBD1. Looked up from germline, CDR1 is SGHDN and CDR2 is FVKESK. The CDR3 consists of 19 residues. J lost 4 bases, V lost 2 bases, and 14 bases had no gene match. The CDR3 DNA reads TGTGCCAGCAGCCAAATATCCCCCCCGACAGGGACCGGGGCCAACGTCCTGACTTTC. Protein product: CASSQISPPTGTGANVLTF.

At least ten counts were recorded for this clonotype. The rearrangement uses TRBV3-1 and TRBJ1-3, with no clear D. Germline V CDR1 and CDR2: LGHDT, YNNKEL (reference sequence). V lost 1 base and J 0 bases, leaving 16 bases between the germline ends. This CDR3 spans 18 amino acids. The CDR3 coding sequence is TGTGCCAGCAGCCAAGTCGGCCATGAGGAGGGCTCTGGAAACACCATATATTTT. Encoded protein: CASSQVGHEEGSGNTIYF.

This clonotype was counted at least ten times. The chain has TRBV30 and TRBJ1-5; D not resolved. This CDR3 comprises 13 residues. V was trimmed by 2 bases and J by 3 bases, leaving 8 bases between them. The germline V gene has CDR1 GTSNPN and CDR2 SVGIG (reference sequence). For the CDR3, the DNA is TGTGCCTGGAGTTGGAGGGACAATCAGCCCCAGCATTTT. Translating gives CAWSWRDNQPQHF.

This clonotype was observed a few times. The chain has TRBV6-1 and TRBJ2-1; D is perhaps TRBD2 (7 bases). Trimming removed 6 bases from V and 4 bases from J, with 25 bases in between. The CDR3 has 18 residues. Germline CDR1 reads MNHNS; CDR2 reads SASEGT. The CDR3 region is CASSAEGGGADFYNEQFF. The CDR3 DNA is TGTGCCAGCAGCGCTGAGGGGGGGGGAGCGGATTTTTACAATGAGCAGTTCTTC.